This is a list of T cell receptor beta chains from one sample in a study of T-cell memory formation after mild COVID-19. TCRdb reprocessed the 5' RACE reads with MiXCR, giving one entry per CDR3 protein. The sample consists of 300,000 to 350,000 distinct CDR3 sequences, 15% to 20% of them appearing once. Material: PBMCs or a T cell subset sorted from them (not recorded which). These receptors were obtained from a young man who had mild COVID-19 (a few samples of this study predate the infection). Cell type and time point are not known. Each CDR3 is given with its conserved first and last residue. A D gene is named only where the DNA matches it firmly. Rows give clone size only sometimes, using once, few, many, or a class for an expanded clone.

V gene: TRBV20-1; D gene: .; J gene: TRBJ1-6; clone size: few; CDR3 DNA: TGCAGCGCACAGGGAGGTAGCTCCTATAATTCACCCCTCCACTTT; CDR3 protein: CSAQGGSSYNSPLHF
V gene: TRBV5-1; D gene: .; J gene: TRBJ2-5; clone size: .; CDR3 DNA: TGCGCCAGCAGCCGCGGGGCCAACCAAGAGACCCAGTACTTC; CDR3 protein: CASSRGANQETQYF
V gene: TRBV12-3/TRBV12-4; D gene: .; J gene: TRBJ2-1; clone size: many; CDR3 DNA: TGTGCCAGCAGTTTAAGTGTCCTTGGCAATGAGCAGTTCTTC; CDR3 protein: CASSLSVLGNEQFF
V gene: TRBV6-2/TRBV6-3; D gene: .; J gene: TRBJ2-1; clone size: few; CDR3 DNA: TGTGCCAGCAGTTACTCCCGGGGACTGAATGAGCAGTTCTTC; CDR3 protein: CASSYSRGLNEQFF
V gene: TRBV20-1; D gene: .; J gene: TRBJ2-2; clone size: few; CDR3 DNA: TGCAGTGCTTCAGACCAAACCGGGGAGCTGTTTTTT; CDR3 protein: CSASDQTGELFF
V gene: TRBV7-2; D gene: .; J gene: TRBJ2-6; clone size: many; CDR3 DNA: TGTGCCAGCAGCTTAGACTTTTCAGGGGCCAACGTCCTGACTTTC; CDR3 protein: CASSLDFSGANVLTF
V gene: TRBV11-2; D gene: TRBD1; J gene: TRBJ1-1; clone size: .; CDR3 DNA: TGTGCCAGCAGGCCTACAGGGGACACTGAAGCTTTCTTT; CDR3 protein: CASRPTGDTEAFF
V gene: TRBV7-2; D gene: TRBD1; J gene: TRBJ2-3; clone size: many; CDR3 DNA: TGTGCCAGAGGCCCTACAGGGGGTGGCGCAGATACGCAGTATTTT; CDR3 protein: CARGPTGGGADTQYF
V gene: TRBV5-6; D gene: .; J gene: TRBJ2-4; clone size: few; CDR3 DNA: TGTGCCAGCACCCCAGAAGGGGCCTCAAACATTCAGTACTTC; CDR3 protein: CASTPEGASNIQYF
V gene: TRBV6-2/TRBV6-3; D gene: .; J gene: TRBJ2-7; clone size: .; CDR3 DNA: TGTGCCAGCAGTTACAGGGACTCCTTATACTTC; CDR3 protein: CASSYRDSLYF
V gene: TRBV7-9; D gene: .; J gene: TRBJ1-4; clone size: .; CDR3 DNA: TGTGCCAGCAGCTCCCTAGGACGGATTAATGAAAAACTGTTTTTT; CDR3 protein: CASSSLGRINEKLFF
V gene: TRBV7-2; D gene: .; J gene: TRBJ2-3; clone size: many; CDR3 DNA: TGTGCCAGCAGCCCCCGCCGGGGGCGGAGCACAGATACGCAGTATTTT; CDR3 protein: CASSPRRGRSTDTQYF
V gene: TRBV27; D gene: .; J gene: TRBJ1-1; clone size: .; CDR3 DNA: TGTGCCAGCAGTAATGGGTTGGGGGGGGAAGCTTTCTTT; CDR3 protein: CASSNGLGGEAFF
V gene: TRBV15; D gene: .; J gene: TRBJ2-2; clone size: .; CDR3 DNA: TGTGCCACCAGCAGAGACAGAAACACCGGGGAGCTGTTTTTT; CDR3 protein: CATSRDRNTGELFF
V gene: TRBV6-6; D gene: TRBD1; J gene: TRBJ1-5; clone size: .; CDR3 DNA: TGTGCCAGCAGCAGGGGTCGACAGGGGCAGCCCCAGCATTTT; CDR3 protein: CASSRGRQGQPQHF
V gene: TRBV14; D gene: .; J gene: TRBJ2-5; clone size: few; CDR3 DNA: TGTGCCAGCAGCCAAGTCGGTCCTCGGGGGACCCAGTACTTC; CDR3 protein: CASSQVGPRGTQYF
V gene: TRBV4-1; D gene: .; J gene: TRBJ2-2; clone size: .; CDR3 DNA: TGCGCCAGCAGCCAAGTCCCATTCACCGGGGAGCTGTTTTTT; CDR3 protein: CASSQVPFTGELFF
V gene: TRBV27; D gene: TRBD1; J gene: TRBJ2-7; clone size: few; CDR3 DNA: TGTGCCAGCAATCCGAGACAGGGATCCTACGAGCAGTACTTC; CDR3 protein: CASNPRQGSYEQYF
V gene: TRBV7-2; D gene: TRBD1; J gene: TRBJ1-5; clone size: .; CDR3 DNA: TGTGCCAGCTCCCCGGGACAGGGAGGTTATCAGCCCCAGCATTTT; CDR3 protein: CASSPGQGGYQPQHF
V gene: TRBV6-5; D gene: TRBD2; J gene: TRBJ2-3; clone size: .; CDR3 DNA: TGTGCCAGCAGTTACTCTAGGCCTAGCGGGGGGCCGTTCACAGATACGCAGTATTTT; CDR3 protein: CASSYSRPSGGPFTDTQYF